Given below is one TCR beta chain in context. The sample is drawn from a study of blood T cell repertoires in COVID-19. For the study at large: Collection of acute and convalescent COVID-19 samples took place in the United States, Italy and Spain.

Original handling: Estimated nucleated cell counts came from reference gene primer amplification. Sequenced by immunoSEQ multiplex PCR; TCRdb stores in-frame clones only, minus some. The DNA gave D and trimming, while V, J and clone size come from that table. This table has about 33,000 clones, around 83% appearing once. The CDR3 spans 13 residues. Trimming removed 1 base at V and 2 bases at J, with 5 bases between. CDR1 and CDR2 from the germline V gene are SGHAT and FQNNGV. The receptor's source is a human donor in a cohort sampled during active COVID-19. Source material: peripheral blood. V is TRBV11-2 and J is TRBJ1-2; D remains ambiguous. CDR3 protein: CASSLALNYGYTF. The DNA for the CDR3 is TGTGCCAGCAGCTTAGCGCTAAACTATGGCTACACCTTC.